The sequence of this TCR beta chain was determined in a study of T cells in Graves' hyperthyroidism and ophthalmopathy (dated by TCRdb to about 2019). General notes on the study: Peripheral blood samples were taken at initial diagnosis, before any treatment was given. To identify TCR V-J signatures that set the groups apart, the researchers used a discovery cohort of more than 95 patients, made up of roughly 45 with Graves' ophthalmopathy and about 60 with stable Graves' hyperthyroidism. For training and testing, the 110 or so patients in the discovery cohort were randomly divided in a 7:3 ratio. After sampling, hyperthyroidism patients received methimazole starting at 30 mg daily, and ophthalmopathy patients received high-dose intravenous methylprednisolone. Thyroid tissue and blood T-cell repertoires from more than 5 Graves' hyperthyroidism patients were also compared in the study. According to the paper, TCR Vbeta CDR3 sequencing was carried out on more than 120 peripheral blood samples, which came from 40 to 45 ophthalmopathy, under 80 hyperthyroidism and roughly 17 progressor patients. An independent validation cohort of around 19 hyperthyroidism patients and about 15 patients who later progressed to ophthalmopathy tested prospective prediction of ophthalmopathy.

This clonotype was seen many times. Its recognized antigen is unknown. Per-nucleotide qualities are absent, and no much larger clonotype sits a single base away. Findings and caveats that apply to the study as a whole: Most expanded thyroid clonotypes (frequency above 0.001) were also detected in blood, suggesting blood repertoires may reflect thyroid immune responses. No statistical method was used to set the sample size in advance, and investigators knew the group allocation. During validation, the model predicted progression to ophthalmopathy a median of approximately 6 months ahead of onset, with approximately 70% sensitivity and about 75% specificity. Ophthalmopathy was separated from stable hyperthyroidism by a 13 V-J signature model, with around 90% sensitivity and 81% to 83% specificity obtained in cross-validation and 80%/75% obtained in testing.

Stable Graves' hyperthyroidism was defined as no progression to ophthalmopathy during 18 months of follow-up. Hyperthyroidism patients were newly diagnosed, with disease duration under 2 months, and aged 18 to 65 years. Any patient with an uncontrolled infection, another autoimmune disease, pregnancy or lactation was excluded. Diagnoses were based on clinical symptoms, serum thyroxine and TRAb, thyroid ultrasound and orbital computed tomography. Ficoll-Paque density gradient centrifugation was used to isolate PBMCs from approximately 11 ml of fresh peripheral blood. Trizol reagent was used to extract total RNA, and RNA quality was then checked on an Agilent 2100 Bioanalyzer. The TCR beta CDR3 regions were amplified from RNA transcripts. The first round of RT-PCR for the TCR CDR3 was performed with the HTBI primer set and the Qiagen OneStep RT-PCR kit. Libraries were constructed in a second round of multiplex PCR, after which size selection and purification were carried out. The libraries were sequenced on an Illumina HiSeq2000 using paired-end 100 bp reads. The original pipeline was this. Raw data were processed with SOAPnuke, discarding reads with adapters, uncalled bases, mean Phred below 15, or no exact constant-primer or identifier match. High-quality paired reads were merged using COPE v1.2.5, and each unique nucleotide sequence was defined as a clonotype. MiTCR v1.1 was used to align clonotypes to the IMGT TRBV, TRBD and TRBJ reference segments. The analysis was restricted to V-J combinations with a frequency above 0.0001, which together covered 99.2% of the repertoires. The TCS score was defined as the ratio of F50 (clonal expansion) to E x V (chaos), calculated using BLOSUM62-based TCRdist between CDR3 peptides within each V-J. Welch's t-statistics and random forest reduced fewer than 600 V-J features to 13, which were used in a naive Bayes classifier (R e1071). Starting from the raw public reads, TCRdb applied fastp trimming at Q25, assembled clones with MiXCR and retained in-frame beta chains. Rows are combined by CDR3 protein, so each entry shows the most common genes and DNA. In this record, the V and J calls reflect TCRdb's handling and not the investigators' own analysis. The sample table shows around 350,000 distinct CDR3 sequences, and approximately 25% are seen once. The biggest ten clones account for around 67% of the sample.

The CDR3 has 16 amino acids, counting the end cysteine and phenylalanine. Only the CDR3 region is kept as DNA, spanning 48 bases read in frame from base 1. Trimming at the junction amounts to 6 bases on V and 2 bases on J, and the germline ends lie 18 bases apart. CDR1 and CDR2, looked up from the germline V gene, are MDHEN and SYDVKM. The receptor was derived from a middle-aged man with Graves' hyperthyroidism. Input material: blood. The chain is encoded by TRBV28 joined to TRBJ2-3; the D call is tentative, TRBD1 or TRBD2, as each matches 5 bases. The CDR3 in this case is CASRPYEGPDTDTQYF. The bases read TGTGCCAGCAGGCCTTATGAGGGGCCAGACACAGATACGCAGTATTTT.